The 5 T cell receptor beta chains below were found in one sample sequenced in a study of blood T cell repertoires in COVID-19. Profiled with immunoSEQ multiplex PCR; TCRdb holds only in-frame clones, not every one. This sample yields 250,000 to 350,000 clones, of which approximately 83% are seen a single time; roughly 4% belongs to the top ten. Specimen: PBMCs or T cells enriched from blood (not recorded which). These receptors were collected from a woman between 25 and 40 years old who had recovered from COVID-19.

This clone was seen a handful of times. The chain links TRBV4-2 to TRBJ1-1; TRBD1 aligns across 7 bases. Germline CDR1 and CDR2: LGHNA and YNFKEQ. After removal of 1 base from V and 1 base from J, the junction contained 6 bases not matched to a gene. CDR3 length: 16 amino acids. The DNA of the CDR3 is TGTGCCAGCAGCCAAGGGGCCGACAGGGCGAACACTGAAGCTTTCTTT. Protein product: CASSQGADRANTEAFF.

The rearrangement uses TRBV7-2 and TRBJ2-3; D is possibly TRBD2 (6 bases). Germline V gene data show CDR1 as SGHTA and CDR2 as FQGNSA. The CDR3 runs 15 residues. Trimming cost V 2 bases and J 1 base, with 10 bases left between them. The CDR3: CASSLSKRGTDTQYF. The CDR3 bases are TGTGCCAGCAGCTTATCGAAGCGGGGCACAGATACGCAGTATTTT. Based on the CDR3 plus reference TRBV7-2 and TRBJ2-3, the full variable domain is GAGVSQSPSNKVTEKGKDVELRCDPISGHTALYWYRQSLGQGLEFLIYFQGNSAPDKSGLPSDRFSAERTGGSVSTLTIQRTQQEDSAVYLCASSLSKRGTDTQYFGPGTRLTVL.

V usage is TRBV5-1 and J usage is TRBJ1-3; D not certain. The CDR3 has 12 amino acids. Germline V gene lookup returns CDR1 SGHRS and CDR2 YFSETQ. V lost 4 bases to trimming and J lost 0 bases, with 2 bases between them. The chain's CDR3 is CASSLSGNTIYF. In nucleotides, the CDR3 is TGCGCCAGCAGCCTCTCTGGAAACACCATATATTTT.

V and J are TRBV7-9 and TRBJ2-1, with D tentatively TRBD1 (5 bases). Germline-derived CDR1 and CDR2 are SEHNR and FQNEAQ (reference sequence). Between the trimmed V and J ends, which lost 5 bases and 1 base, there was a span of 15 bases. The CDR3 has 16 amino acids. CDR3 in DNA: TGTGCCAGCAGCCCCGTCGACAGCCCGTCCTACAATGAGCAGTTCTTC. This translates into CASSPVDSPSYNEQFF. Supplemented by reference TRBV7-9 and TRBJ2-1, the full variable domain reads DTGVSQNPRHKITKRGQNVTFRCDPISEHNRLYWYRQTLGQGPEFLTYFQNEAQLEKSRLLSDRFSAERPKGSFSTLEIQRTEQGDSAMYLCASSPVDSPSYNEQFFGPGTRLTVL.

The rearrangement uses TRBV2 and TRBJ2-7; 7 nucleotides line up with TRBD1. This CDR3 region has 14 residues. Germline assignment: CDR1 SNHLY and CDR2 FYNNEI. J gave up 2 bases and V 9 bases, and 10 bases lay outside the gene matches. CDR3 sequence (DNA): TGTGCCAGTCAACAGGGGAAGGCCGCCTACGAGCAGTACTTC. This gives the protein CASQQGKAAYEQYF.